This T cell receptor beta chain was captured in a study of blood T cell repertoires in COVID-19. On the study more broadly: There were acute and convalescent COVID-19 samples, and they came from the United States, Italy and Spain. T cells, B-cell-depleted T cells, or PBMCs provided the cDNA or gDNA that served as material.

The method was immunoSEQ multiplex PCR; TCRdb's version includes in-frame clones alone and lacks a portion of them. The data show 130,000 to 150,000 clones, with about 90% seen just once and roughly 2% held by the top ten. With V trimmed by 5 bases and J by 8 bases, 9 bases remained unmatched. The CDR3 has 14 amino acids. Germline V CDR1 and CDR2: SGHNT, YENEEA. This chain joins TRBV11-3 and TRBJ2-1, with TRBD1 matching 7 bases. The source is a human donor in a cohort sampled during active COVID-19. Sequencing input: peripheral blood. CDR3 residues: CASSPGGRVYEQFF. CDR3 nucleotides: TGTGCCAGCAGCCCAGGGGGTAGAGTATATGAGCAGTTCTTC.